One sample yielded the 21 T cell receptor beta chains listed below, sequenced in a study of T-cell memory formation after mild COVID-19 (dated by TCRdb to about 2021). The protocol used for the library was 5' RACE. TCRdb lists the instrument as Illumina NovaSeq 6000. The public reads were run again by TCRdb, first through fastp at Q25 and then through MiXCR, and only productive beta chains were kept. Identical CDR3 proteins give one entry, which carries the most common genes and DNA. The sample table lists 350,000 to 400,000 distinct CDR3 sequences, about 21% of them with a count of one. The leading ten clones occupy around an eighth of the sample. The sample taken for sequencing was PBMCs or a T cell subset sorted from them (not recorded which). These receptor sequences come from an adult woman who had mild COVID-19 (a few samples of this study predate the infection). The sample titles of this study are shuffled in the database, so cell type and time point are left out; the donor was told from shared clones.

This clonotype was counted once. J is TRBJ1-1 and V is TRBV12-3 or TRBV12-4; D not resolved. V shed 6 bases and J shed 1 base, with 12 bases lying between them. The CDR3 runs to 14 residues. The CDR3 region is CASSRPIRNTEAFF. The CDR3 DNA is TGTGCCAGCAGCAGGCCCATCCGGAACACTGAAGCTTTCTTT.

The V call is TRBV6-2 or TRBV6-3, the J call TRBJ2-2; a possible D gene is TRBD2 (6 bases). Germline loops: CDR1 MNHEY, CDR2 SVGEGT. The CDR3 is 14 amino acids. V was shortened by 6 bases and J by 7 bases, with 15 bases between the two germline ends. In nucleotides, the CDR3 is TGTGCCAGCAGACTGGAGGGCCGAGACGGGGAGCTGTTTTTT. Translating it yields CASRLEGRDGELFF.

The gene calls are TRBV6-1 and TRBJ1-2; possible D gene TRBD1, 5 bases. Germline loops: CDR1 MNHNS, CDR2 SASEGT. V dropped 1 base and J dropped 3 bases, with 12 bases sitting between them. This CDR3 region has 15 residues. CDR3 DNA: TGTGCCAGCAGTGAAGGGGCCAGGGAATACTATGGCTACACCTTC. Translating gives CASSEGAREYYGYTF.

The V gene is TRBV7-7, the J gene TRBJ2-2; TRBD2 matches at 12 bases. CDR3 length: 16 amino acids. The germline V gene has CDR1 SSHAT and CDR2 FNYEAQ (reference sequence). The J segment lost 1 base and the V segment lost 5 bases, leaving 2 bases of the junction unmatched. Written as DNA, the CDR3 is TGTGCCAGCAGCCAACTAGCGGGGGGGAACACCGGGGAGCTGTTTTTT. This codes for CASSQLAGGNTGELFF.

The CDR3 DNA reads TGTGCCAGCAGCCGACTTACAAGATATACGCAGTATTTT. This gives the protein CASSRLTRYTQYF. The chain links TRBV7-9 to TRBJ2-3; D gene ambiguous. Per germline, CDR1 SEHNR and CDR2 FQNEAQ (reference sequence). CDR3 size: 13 residues. V gave up 5 bases and J gave up 7 bases, with 13 bases separating them.

The CDR3 here is CASRDKGGSGANVLTF. For the CDR3, the DNA is TGTGCCAGTAGAGATAAGGGGGGCTCTGGGGCCAACGTCCTGACTTTC. The chain employs TRBV19 and TRBJ2-6; D is perhaps TRBD1 or TRBD2 (6 bases each). The ends were cut back, 6 bases at V and 0 bases at J, with 12 bases in the middle. There are 16 residues in the CDR3. Per the germline V gene, CDR1 is LNHDA and CDR2 is SQIVND (reference sequence).

This clonotype has just a few counts. The V call is TRBV6-1, the J call TRBJ2-1; 10 positions agree with TRBD2. CDR3 length: 17 amino acids. CDR1 MNHNS and CDR2 SASEGT come from the germline V gene. The J segment lost 2 bases and the V segment lost 5 bases, leaving 9 bases of the junction unmatched. For the CDR3, the DNA is TGTGCCAGCAGTCAAAGGACTAGCGGTACCACCTACAATGAGCAGTTCTTC. Its translation: CASSQRTSGTTYNEQFF.

The gene calls are TRBV4-3 and TRBJ2-5; TRBD2 aligns across 9 bases. Trimming took 3 bases from V and 1 from J; bases not matched to a gene: 3. Germline lookup yields CDR1 LGHNA and CDR2 YSLEER. The CDR3 totals 15 residues. CDR3 DNA sequence: TGCGCCAGCAGCCATTCTAGCGGGATCCAAGAGACCCAGTACTTC. Translating it yields CASSHSSGIQETQYF.

V is TRBV18 and J is TRBJ2-5; no clear D gene. Trimming stripped 4 bases from V and 3 bases from J, with 9 bases between. The germline CDR1 and CDR2 sequences are KGHSH and LQKENI. The CDR3 is made up of 13 amino acids. This CDR3 is CASSQENEETQYF. DNA of the CDR3: TGTGCCAGCTCACAGGAGAACGAAGAGACCCAGTACTTC. Complete variable domain (other parts from reference TRBV18 and TRBJ2-5): NAGVMQNPRHLVRRRGQEARLRCSPMKGHSHVYWYRQLPEEGLKFMVYLQKENIIDESGMPKERFSAEFPKEGPSILRIQQVVRGDSAAYFCASSQENEETQYFGPGTRLLVL.

The rearrangement uses TRBV7-8 and TRBJ2-7; D is unresolved. Germline V gives CDR1 SGHVS, CDR2 FQNEAQ. Trimming left V 0 bases short and J 4 bases short, with 10 bases between. The CDR3 extends over 14 amino acids. CDR3 region: CASSLAGPEYEQYF. The CDR3 region has the DNA TGTGCCAGCAGCTTAGCCGGGCCAGAATACGAGCAGTACTTC.

This clonotype was seen a few times. The CDR3 bases are TGCAGCGTTGCAGTCACGGGGGCCGGAGAGACCCAGTACTTC. Amino acids: CSVAVTGAGETQYF. The chain employs TRBV29-1 and TRBJ2-5; D is perhaps TRBD1 or TRBD2 (6 bases each). Trimming took 4 bases from V and 4 from J, leaving 16 bases between them. Germline-derived CDR1 and CDR2 are SQVTM and ANQGSEA. The CDR3 totals 14 residues.

The table lists this clonotype with a few counts. The J gene is TRBJ2-3, the V gene TRBV7-2; no reliable D call. CDR1 is SGHTA, CDR2 FQGNSA, per germline. Trimming left V 1 base short and J 7 bases short, with 9 bases between. The CDR3 extends over 13 amino acids. CDR3 protein: CASSLEGFNTQYF. As DNA, the CDR3 is TGTGCCAGCAGCTTAGAAGGGTTTAATACGCAGTATTTT.

This chain links TRBV12-5 with TRBJ2-3; TRBD1 is a possible D gene (6 bases). The CDR3 is 14 amino acids. The germline CDR1 and CDR2 sequences are LGHNT and FRNRAP. Trimming shortened V by 7 bases and J by 8 bases, and 19 bases separated the two germline ends. The CDR3 DNA follows: TGTGCTAGTGCCCCCGTGGACAGCGTCTCTACGCAGTATTTT. Translation gives CASAPVDSVSTQYF.

V is TRBV5-1 and J is TRBJ2-3; the match to TRBD1 covers 7 bases. The germline CDR1 and CDR2 sequences are SGHRS and YFSETQ. The V and J ends lost 7 bases and 5 bases, in that order; junction bases with no gene match: 10. The CDR3 spans 14 residues. The chain's CDR3 is CASYSPGQQDTQYF. The CDR3 DNA follows: TGCGCCAGCTACTCTCCGGGACAGCAAGATACGCAGTATTTT.

A few counts support this clonotype. The CDR3 region is CASSFTVTQGELFF. CDR3 bases: TGTGCCAGCAGTTTTACGGTGACGCAGGGGGAGCTGTTTTTT. The chain is built from TRBV12-3 or TRBV12-4 and TRBJ2-2; unclear D gene. Trimming pared 3 bases from V and 8 bases from J, leaving 13 bases between. The CDR3 is 14 amino acids.

This clonotype was recorded a few times. In nucleotides, the CDR3 is TGTGCCAGCAGTCTAACAGGGGCCCGCACCGGGGAGCTGTTTTTT. Translation gives CASSLTGARTGELFF. The V call is TRBV12-3 or TRBV12-4, the J call TRBJ2-2; 7 bases are shared with TRBD1. The CDR3 is made up of 15 amino acids. V dropped 5 bases and J dropped 4; count of bases not matched to a gene: 7.

The chain has TRBV12-3 or TRBV12-4 and TRBJ2-3; D ambiguous. The V end lost 6 bases, the J end lost 0 bases, and 16 bases lay between the germline ends. The CDR3 has 16 amino acids. Written as DNA, the CDR3 is TGTGCCAGCAGCAGACCCGGAGCGACTAGCACAGATACGCAGTATTTT. It specifies CASSRPGATSTDTQYF.

The chain joins TRBV20-1 to TRBJ2-1; TRBD2 might be the D (6 bases). The CDR3 extends over 15 amino acids. CDR1 DFQATT and CDR2 SNEGSKA come from the germline V gene (reference sequence). Trimming stripped 1 base from V and 0 bases from J, with 10 bases between. CDR3 region: CSARAIGSSYNEQFF. In DNA, the CDR3 is TGCAGTGCTAGAGCAATCGGGAGCTCCTACAATGAGCAGTTCTTC.

Points on this clonotype: The junction departs from germline at one end; a sequencing error may be responsible. The rearrangement joins TRBV5-4 to TRBJ1-1; 7 nucleotides match TRBD1. CDR1 and CDR2 from the germline V gene are SGHNT and YYREEE (reference sequence). The CDR3 length is 14 residues. CDR3 nucleotides: TGTGCCAGCAGCTCGAACAGGGGTGCCACTGACGCTTTCTTT. Residues: CASSSNRGATDAFF. The full variable domain, its missing parts supplied by reference TRBV5-4 and TRBJ1-1, is ETGVTQSPTHLIKTRGQQVTLRCSSQSGHNTVSWYQQALGQGPQFIFQYYREEENGRGNFPPRFSGLQFPNYSSELNVNALELDDSALYLCASSSNRGATDAFFGQGTRLTVV.

This clonotype appeared a few times. The chain has TRBV7-2 and TRBJ2-1, with 16 bases aligning to TRBD2. Germline V CDR1 and CDR2: SGHTA, FQGNSA. The length of the CDR3 is 14 residues. After removal of 4 bases from V and 10 bases from J, the junction contained 1 base not matched to a gene. In DNA, the CDR3 is TGTGCCAGCAGCTCGGGACTAGCGGGAGGGGAGCAGTTCTTC. This translates into CASSSGLAGGEQFF.

The V and J genes are TRBV25-1 and TRBJ1-1, with a possible D match to TRBD1 (6 bases). Trimming pared 1 base from V and 0 bases from J, leaving 9 bases between. Germline-derived CDR1 and CDR2 are MGHDK and SYGVNS. The length of the CDR3 is 15 residues. The CDR3 region is CASSEWGALNTEAFF. In DNA, the CDR3 is TGTGCCAGCAGTGAATGGGGGGCTCTGAACACTGAAGCTTTCTTT.